Included here is one TCR beta chain sequence, with context. In the original workflow: Cell counts per sample came from amplifying reference gene primers. The method was immunoSEQ multiplex PCR; TCRdb's version includes in-frame clones alone and lacks a portion of them. V and J calls and clone size are copied from that table; D and trimming were computed from the DNA. The sample includes around 450,000 clones, about 89% of them seen just once. The CDR3 loop spans 18 amino acids. The germline gives CDR1 SNHLY, CDR2 FYNNEI. With 8 bases removed from V and 2 bases from J, the gap between germline ends came to 26 bases. This entry belongs to a study of blood T cell repertoires in COVID-19. Study background: The United States, Italy and Spain were the sources of the acute and convalescent COVID-19 samples. The analysed material was cDNA or gDNA that came from T cells, B-cell-depleted T cells, or PBMCs.

The J gene is TRBJ2-3, the V gene TRBV2; D perhaps matches TRBD1 (6 bases). Sequenced: peripheral blood. The TCR sequence derives from a woman younger than 45 with acute or convalescent COVID-19. As DNA, the CDR3 is TGTGCCAGCGGGGTCGAGGACAGCCAAGGACTGGTCACAGATACGCAGTATTTT. Translated, it gives CASGVEDSQGLVTDTQYF.